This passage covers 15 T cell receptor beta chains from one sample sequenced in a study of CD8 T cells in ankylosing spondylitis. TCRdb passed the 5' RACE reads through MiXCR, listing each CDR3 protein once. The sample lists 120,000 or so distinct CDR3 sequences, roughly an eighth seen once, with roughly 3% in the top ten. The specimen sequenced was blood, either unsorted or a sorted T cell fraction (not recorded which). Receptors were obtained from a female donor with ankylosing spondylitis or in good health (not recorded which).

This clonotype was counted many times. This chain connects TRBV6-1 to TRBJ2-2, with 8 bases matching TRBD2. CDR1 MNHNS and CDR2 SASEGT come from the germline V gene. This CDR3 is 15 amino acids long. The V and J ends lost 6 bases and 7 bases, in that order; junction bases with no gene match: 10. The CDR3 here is CASRTAGGLGGELFF. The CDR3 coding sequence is TGTGCCAGCAGGACTGCGGGGGGTTTGGGCGGGGAGCTGTTTTTT.

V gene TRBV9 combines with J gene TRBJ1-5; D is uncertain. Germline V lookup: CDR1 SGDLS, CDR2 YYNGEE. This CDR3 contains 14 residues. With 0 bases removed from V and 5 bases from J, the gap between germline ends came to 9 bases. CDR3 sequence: CASSVDARDQPQHF. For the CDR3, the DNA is TGTGCCAGCAGCGTAGATGCCCGAGATCAGCCCCAGCATTTT.

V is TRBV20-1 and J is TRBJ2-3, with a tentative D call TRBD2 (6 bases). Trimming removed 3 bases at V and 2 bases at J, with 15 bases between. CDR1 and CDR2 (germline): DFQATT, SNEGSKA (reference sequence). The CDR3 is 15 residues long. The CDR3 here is CSARAGLLSTDTQYF. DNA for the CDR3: TGCAGTGCTAGGGCGGGACTTTTATCCACAGATACGCAGTATTTT.

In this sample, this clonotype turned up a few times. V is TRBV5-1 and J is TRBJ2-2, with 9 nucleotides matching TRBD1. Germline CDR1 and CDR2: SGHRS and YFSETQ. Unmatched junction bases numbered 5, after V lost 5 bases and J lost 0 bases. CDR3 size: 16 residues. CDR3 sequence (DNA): TGCGCCAGCAGGTCAACAGGGGGCGCGAACACCGGGGAGCTGTTTTTT. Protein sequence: CASRSTGGANTGELFF.

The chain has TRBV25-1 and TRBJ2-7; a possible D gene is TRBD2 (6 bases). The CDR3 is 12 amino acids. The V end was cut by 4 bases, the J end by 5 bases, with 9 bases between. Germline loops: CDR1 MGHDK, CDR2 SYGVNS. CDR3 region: CASSGGDHEQYF. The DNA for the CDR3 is TGTGCCAGCAGTGGCGGGGACCACGAGCAGTACTTC.

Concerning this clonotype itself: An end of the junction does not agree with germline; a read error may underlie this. The CDR3 DNA sequence: TGTGCCAGCAGTTACAAGACAGGGGGCTACGTGCAGTACTTC. It yields the protein CASSYKTGGYVQYF. The chain links TRBV6-5 to TRBJ2-7; TRBD1 matches at 10 bases. CDR1 is MNHEY, CDR2 SVGAGI, per germline. The CDR3 contains 14 residues.

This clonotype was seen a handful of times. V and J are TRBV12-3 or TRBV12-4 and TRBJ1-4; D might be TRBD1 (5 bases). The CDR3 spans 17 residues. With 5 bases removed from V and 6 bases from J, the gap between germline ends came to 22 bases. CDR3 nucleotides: TGTGCCAGCAGTCCTTTGGCGCAGGGTAGATTTTATGAAAAACTGTTTTTT. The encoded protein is CASSPLAQGRFYEKLFF.

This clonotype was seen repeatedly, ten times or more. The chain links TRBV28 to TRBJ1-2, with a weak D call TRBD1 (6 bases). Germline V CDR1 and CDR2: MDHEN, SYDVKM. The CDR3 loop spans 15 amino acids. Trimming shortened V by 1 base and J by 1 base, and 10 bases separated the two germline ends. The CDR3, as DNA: TGTGCCAGCAGTTTATCCGGGGGCGATAACTATGGCTACACCTTC. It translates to CASSLSGGDNYGYTF.

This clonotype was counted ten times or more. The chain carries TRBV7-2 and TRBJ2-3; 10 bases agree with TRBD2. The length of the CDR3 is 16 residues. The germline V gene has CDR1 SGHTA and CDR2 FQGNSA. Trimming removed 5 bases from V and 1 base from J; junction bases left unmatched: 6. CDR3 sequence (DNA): TGTGCCAGCAGCCTAGGAGGACTAGCGGGCACAGATACGCAGTATTTT. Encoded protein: CASSLGGLAGTDTQYF.

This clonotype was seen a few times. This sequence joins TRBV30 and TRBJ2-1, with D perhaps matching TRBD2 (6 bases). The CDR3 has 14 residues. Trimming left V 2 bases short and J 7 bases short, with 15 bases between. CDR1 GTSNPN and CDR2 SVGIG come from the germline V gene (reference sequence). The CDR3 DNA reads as TGTGCCTGGAGTCGCGAGCTAGCGTCAAATGAGCAGTTCTTC. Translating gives CAWSRELASNEQFF.

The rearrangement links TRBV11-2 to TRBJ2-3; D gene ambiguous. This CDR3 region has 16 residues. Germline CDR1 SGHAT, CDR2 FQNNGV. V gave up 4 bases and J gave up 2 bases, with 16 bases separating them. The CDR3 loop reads CASSSSSMSHTDTQYF. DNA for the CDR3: TGTGCCAGCAGCTCCTCCTCGATGAGCCACACAGATACGCAGTATTTT.

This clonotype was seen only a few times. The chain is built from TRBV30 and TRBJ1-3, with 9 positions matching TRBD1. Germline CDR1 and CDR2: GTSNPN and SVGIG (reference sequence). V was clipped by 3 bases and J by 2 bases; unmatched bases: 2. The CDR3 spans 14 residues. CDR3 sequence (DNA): TGTGCCTGGAGGGACAGGGGAACTGGAAACACCATATATTTT. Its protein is CAWRDRGTGNTIYF.

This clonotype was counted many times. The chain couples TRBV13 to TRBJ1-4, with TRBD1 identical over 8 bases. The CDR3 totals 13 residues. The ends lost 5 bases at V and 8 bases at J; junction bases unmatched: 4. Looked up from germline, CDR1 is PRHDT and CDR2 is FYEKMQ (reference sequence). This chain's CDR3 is CASSADREEKLFF. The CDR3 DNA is TGTGCCAGCAGCGCGGACAGGGAAGAAAAACTGTTTTTT.

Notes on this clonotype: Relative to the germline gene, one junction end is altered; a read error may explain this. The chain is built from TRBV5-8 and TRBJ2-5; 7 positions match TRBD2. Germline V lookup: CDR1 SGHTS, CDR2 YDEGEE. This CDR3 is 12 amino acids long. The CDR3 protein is CASRAVRTSNNF. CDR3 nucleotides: TGTGCCAGCAGGGCTGTCAGGACTAGTAATAACTTC.

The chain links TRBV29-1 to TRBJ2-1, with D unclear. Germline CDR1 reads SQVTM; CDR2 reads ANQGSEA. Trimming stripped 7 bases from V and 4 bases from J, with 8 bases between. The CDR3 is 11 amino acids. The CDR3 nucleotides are TGCAGCGGCGCAGAGTACAATGAGCAGTTCTTC. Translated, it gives CSGAEYNEQFF.